This TCR beta chain emerged from a study of CD8 T cells in Susac syndrome. Reverse transcription of roughly 0.5 to 1 ug RNA was performed with random hexamers. TCRdb called the immunoSEQ multiplex PCR reads again in MiXCR, with one record for every CDR3 protein. The data show approximately 150,000 distinct CDR3 sequences, with approximately 96% seen just once and over 0.095% held by the top ten. TEMRA cells were FACS-enriched, unlike CD8+ and CD4+ T cells, which were negatively isolated. Germline values: CDR1 LGHDT, CDR2 YNNKEL (reference sequence). The CDR3 has 13 amino acids. V was shortened by 0 bases and J by 6 bases, with 9 bases between the two germline ends.

This receptor was identified in a human donor with multiple sclerosis. V usage is TRBV3-1 and J usage is TRBJ2-7; D gene uncertain. The sample consisted of CD4+ T cells from PBMCs. The CDR3 sequence is CASSQDSASEQYF. The DNA for the CDR3 is TGTGCCAGCAGCCAAGATTCGGCCAGCGAGCAGTACTTC.